Listed below are T cell receptor beta chains from one sample, sequenced in a study of T cell responses to AZD1222 COVID-19 vaccine. Clones were sequenced by immunoSEQ multiplex PCR, and TCRdb holds only the in-frame ones, with some missing. The data hold about 100,000 clones, with nearly 95% observed a single time. Sequencing used peripheral blood, obtained on day 0 of AZD1222 vaccination. The receptor source for this set is an adult in good health. Each CDR3 is given with its conserved first and last residue. The D gene is left open where the match is weak. Rows give clone size only sometimes, using once, few, many, or a class for an expanded clone.

V,length,D,size,J,CDR3,DNA
TRBV10-3,15,.,.,TRBJ2-2,CAMPRSQPNTGELFF,TGTGCCATGCCACGTTCCCAACCGAACACCGGGGAGCTGTTTTTT
TRBV11-3,14,TRBD1,.,TRBJ1-1,CASRGDRGATEAFF,TGTGCCAGCAGGGGGGACAGGGGGGCCACTGAAGCTTTCTTT
TRBV6-6,14,TRBD1,once,TRBJ1-5,CASSSPAGGQPQHF,TGTGCCAGCAGTTCACCGGCAGGGGGTCAGCCCCAGCATTTT
TRBV7-3,14,.,.,TRBJ1-1,CASSLDGGYTEAFF,TGTGCCAGCAGCTTAGACGGGGGATACACTGAAGCTTTCTTT
TRBV5-1,16,.,.,TRBJ1-3,CASSLEVNFSGNTIYF,TGCGCCAGCAGCTTGGAAGTCAACTTCTCTGGAAACACCATATATTTT
TRBV9,14,.,.,TRBJ2-3,CASSVAQNTDTQYF,TGTGCCAGCAGCGTAGCACAGAACACAGATACGCAGTATTTT
TRBV7-3,14,TRBD1,.,TRBJ1-1,CASSVQGRATEAFF,TGTGCCAGCAGCGTACAGGGGAGGGCCACTGAAGCTTTCTTT
TRBV30,12,.,.,TRBJ1-6,CAWSLGGATVHF,TGTGCCTGGAGTCTTGGGGGGGCGACCGTCCACTTT
TRBV7-2,16,TRBD1,.,TRBJ1-5,CASGLSQTGGNQPQHF,TGTGCCAGCGGCCTGTCGCAGACAGGGGGCAATCAGCCCCAGCATTTT
TRBV6-5,12,.,.,TRBJ2-2,CASRLVAGELFF,TGTGCCAGCAGGTTGGTCGCCGGGGAGCTGTTTTTT
TRBV5-1,15,TRBD1,.,TRBJ2-7,CASSKGQGGSYEQYF,TGCGCCAGCAGCAAAGGACAGGGGGGCTCCTACGAGCAGTACTTC
TRBV9,11,.,.,TRBJ2-1,CASSVGGEQFF,TGTGCCAGCAGCGTAGGCGGTGAGCAGTTCTTC
TRBV27,15,.,.,TRBJ2-4,CASSMGFLGKNIQYF,TGTGCCAGCAGTATGGGCTTTTTAGGCAAAAACATTCAGTACTTC
TRBV27,14,.,.,TRBJ2-5,CASSPLGLQETQYF,TGTGCCAGCAGCCCCCTGGGCCTCCAAGAGACCCAGTACTTC
TRBV19,15,TRBD1,.,TRBJ1-1,CASSSTGVWGTEAFF,TGTGCCAGTAGTAGTACAGGGGTTTGGGGCACTGAAGCTTTCTTT
TRBV12-3/TRBV12-4,12,.,.,TRBJ2-5,CASRGASETQYF,TGTGCCAGCAGGGGGGCTTCAGAGACCCAGTACTTC
TRBV6-1,15,.,.,TRBJ2-6,CASSERSSGANVLTF,TGTGCCAGCAGTGAAAGGAGCTCTGGGGCCAACGTCCTGACTTTC
TRBV19,12,.,.,TRBJ1-1,CASSIRVTEAFF,TGTGCCAGTAGTATCAGGGTCACTGAAGCTTTCTTT
TRBV9,12,.,.,TRBJ1-2,CASSVASGGYTF,TGTGCCAGCAGCGTAGCCAGTGGGGGCTACACCTTC
TRBV4-2,15,TRBD1,once,TRBJ2-3,CASSQETGGRDTQYF,TGTGCCAGCAGCCAAGAGACAGGGGGTCGGGATACGCAGTATTTT
TRBV19,14,.,.,TRBJ1-2,CASSIPGAYYGYTF,TGTGCCAGTAGTATACCGGGGGCCTACTATGGCTACACCTTC
TRBV6-1,16,TRBD1,.,TRBJ1-5,CASSEAGGQRNQPQHF,TGTGCCAGCAGTGAAGCAGGGGGACAGAGAAATCAGCCCCAGCATTTT
TRBV20-1,14,.,.,TRBJ2-5,CSASQGGPVETQYF,TGCAGTGCTAGTCAGGGCGGGCCCGTAGAGACCCAGTACTTC
TRBV20-1,13,.,.,TRBJ1-2,CSASGGTNYGYTF,TGCAGTGCTAGTGGCGGGACGAACTATGGCTACACCTTC
TRBV28,13,.,.,TRBJ1-5,CASSFRRYQPQHF,TGTGCCAGCAGTTTCCGCAGGTACCAGCCCCAGCATTTT
TRBV6-2/TRBV6-3,15,.,.,TRBJ2-7,CASTYAPDSSYEQYF,TGTGCCAGCACTTATGCCCCGGACAGTTCCTACGAGCAGTACTTC
TRBV24-1,13,.,once,TRBJ1-5,CATSNYKDQPQHF,TGTGCCACCAGCAATTATAAGGATCAGCCCCAGCATTTT
TRBV6-5,12,.,.,TRBJ1-2,CASKSGNYGYTF,TGTGCCAGCAAGTCCGGGAACTATGGCTACACCTTC
TRBV7-9,14,TRBD1,once,TRBJ1-5,CASSFTGENQPQHF,TGTGCCAGCAGCTTTACAGGGGAAAATCAGCCCCAGCATTTT
TRBV19,15,.,.,TRBJ1-2,CASADGTPPNYGYTF,TGTGCCAGTGCTGATGGGACACCTCCTAACTATGGCTACACCTTC
TRBV27,15,TRBD1,.,TRBJ2-5,CASSPGGATTETQYF,TGTGCCAGCAGTCCAGGGGGCGCAACGACAGAGACCCAGTACTTC
TRBV19,15,TRBD2,.,TRBJ2-1,CASSIGSGGRDEQFF,TGTGCCAGTAGTATTGGTAGCGGGGGGAGGGATGAGCAGTTCTTC
TRBV4-2,14,.,.,TRBJ1-6,CASSQDQGRSPLHF,TGTGCCAGCAGCCAAGATCAGGGGCGGTCACCCCTCCACTTT
TRBV29-1,13,TRBD1,.,TRBJ1-1,CSVGRGRDTEAFF,TGCAGCGTTGGTAGGGGGCGGGACACTGAAGCTTTCTTT
TRBV7-3,15,.,.,TRBJ2-1,CASSLKRAGRNEQFF,TGTGCCAGCAGCTTAAAGAGGGCAGGGCGCAATGAGCAGTTCTTC
TRBV18,15,.,.,TRBJ2-5,CASSPLSGQQETQYF,TGTGCCAGCTCACCACTATCAGGGCAGCAAGAGACCCAGTACTTC
TRBV25-1,18,TRBD1,.,TRBJ2-7,CASSETETWTGSSYEQYF,TGTGCCAGCAGTGAGACCGAAACCTGGACAGGGAGCTCCTACGAGCAGTACTTC
TRBV2,18,TRBD1,.,TRBJ1-2,CASSGSRTGPPFNYGYTF,TGTGCCAGCAGTGGTTCCAGGACAGGGCCACCATTTAACTATGGCTACACCTTC
TRBV4-2,16,TRBD1,.,TRBJ1-4,CASSQDFGQGGEKLFF,TGTGCCAGCAGCCAAGATTTCGGACAGGGTGGGGAAAAACTGTTTTTT
TRBV12-3/TRBV12-4,13,TRBD1,.,TRBJ2-7,CASKVGQHYEQYF,TGTGCCAGCAAAGTGGGACAGCACTACGAGCAGTACTTC
TRBV18,13,.,.,TRBJ1-1,CASSPTMNTEAFF,TGTGCCAGCTCTCCTACTATGAACACTGAAGCTTTCTTT
TRBV27,15,.,.,TRBJ2-7,CASRDSSGVTYEQYF,TGTGCCAGCAGGGACTCCTCCGGGGTTACCTACGAGCAGTACTTC
TRBV2,13,.,.,TRBJ2-7,CASSEGQTYEQYF,TGTGCCAGCAGTGAGGGGCAGACTTACGAGCAGTACTTC